The following is a TCR beta chain sequence with its context. Many counts were recorded for this clone. Its antigen is unknown. No base qualities exist here, and no much larger clone lies one base off it. Library preparation was by PCR. Sequencing instrument: Illumina HiSeq 4000. The TCR beta-chain CDR3 region of each patient was profiled by high-throughput sequencing. The authors' analysis ran thus. Drawing on CDR3 differences between clinicopathological groups, the researchers built a classifier meant to tell apart patients with distant-metastatic papillary thyroid cancer. To measure repertoire diversity the researchers used the Shannon index, while the Morisita-Horn index served to gauge how similar the tumor and blood repertoires were. TCRdb took the public reads, trimmed them with fastp at Q25, ran MiXCR for clone calling and kept in-frame beta chains. In this record, the V and J calls reflect TCRdb's handling and not the investigators' own analysis. The sample table contains about 40,000 clones; only one count was recorded for approximately 10% of them. The ten largest clones capture roughly 23% of the sample.

These data belong to a study of metastatic and nonmetastatic thyroid tumors (TCRdb year 2020). Concerning the study at large: Repertoires from peripheral blood and from tumor or nodule tissue samples of malignant and benign thyroid patients were compared. What the authors observed across the whole study: In both blood and tumor samples, TCR beta diversity was reported to be significantly higher in malignant tumors than in benign nodules.

Before undergoing thyroid surgery, none of the patients had been given any kind of treatment. Using T-cell receptor beta sequencing, the researchers looked back retrospectively at clinical samples from patients, gathered between the early 2010s and the late 2010s. From the cysteine up to the phenylalanine, the CDR3 has a length of 15 residues. The read is trimmed to its CDR3 DNA, 45 bases read in frame from base 1. The germline V gene gives CDR1 as MGHRA and CDR2 as YSYEKL. V gives up 8 bases and J gives up 2 bases, and the segment between their germline ends measures 15 bases. The material sequenced was blood. This sequence was found in a female donor with papillary thyroid cancer or a benign thyroid nodule (not recorded which). Some clones in this sample may be carry-over from other donors' samples. The rearranged chain carries TRBV4-1 and TRBJ1-4; TRBD1 is possibly the D segment (5 matching bases). The nucleotides are TGCGCCAGCGGGGCCCGAGAGTGGACTAATGAAAAACTGTTTTTT. Its translation reads: CASGAREWTNEKLFF.